This T cell receptor beta chain was captured by sequencing in a study of post-analysis software for immune sequencing data. General observations from the study: Clustering by F measure revealed strong co-clustering among samples prepared together in one batch. Five or six TRBV segments, TRBV5-6, TRBV5-1 and TRBV20-1 among them, were found more frequent in patients than controls.

Libraries were made from TCR beta cDNA, and they carried unique molecular identifiers. TCRdb re-called the PCR reads through MiXCR, storing one row per CDR3 protein. Among fewer than 850,000 distinct CDR3 sequences listed, 25% to 30% were seen once. Comments on this clonotype: The antigen is undetermined.

The germline V and J ends were trimmed by 5 bases and 5 bases, with 10 bases remaining between them. The germline CDR1 and CDR2 sequences are MNHEY and SVGEGT. This CDR3 is built from 13 residues. The clonotype originates from a girl under 18 with multiple sclerosis. V and J are TRBV6-2 or TRBV6-3 and TRBJ2-1; tentative D call: TRBD1 (5 bases). The sequencing sample was made of blood. CDR3 bases: TGTGCCAGCAGTCACACCAGGGACAATGAGCAGTTCTTC. Translation: CASSHTRDNEQFF.